The rows below give T cell receptor beta chains drawn from one sample of a study of blood T cell repertoires in COVID-19. Sequenced by immunoSEQ multiplex PCR; TCRdb stores in-frame clones only, minus some. The sample records 290,000 or so clones, approximately 92% being singletons. Sequencing used PBMCs or T cells enriched from blood (not recorded which). These receptors came from a woman in her twenties or thirties who had recovered from COVID-19. Each CDR3 is given with its conserved first and last residue. Each record gives: clone size, CDR3 length, V gene, D gene, J gene, CDR3 DNA, CDR3 protein. The D gene is left open where the match is weak. Size is omitted from some rows. Given values are once, few, many or a class for expanded clones.

NA	13	TRBV5-4	NA	TRBJ2-1	TGTGCCAGCAGCCTTAGGGGTTCCAATGAGCAGTTCTTC	CASSLRGSNEQFF
NA	16	TRBV7-3	TRBD2	TRBJ2-1	TGTGCCAGCAGCCGATACGGGGGAGCGGGAAACAATGAGCAGTTCTTC	CASSRYGGAGNNEQFF
NA	17	TRBV18	TRBD1	TRBJ2-5	TGTGCCAGCTCACCTAGGGACAGGGCCTGGAGTCAAGAGACCCAGTACTTC	CASSPRDRAWSQETQYF
NA	16	TRBV6-1	NA	TRBJ2-3	TGTGCCAGCAGTGAAGACAGGACTTGGGGGCCAGATACGCAGTATTTT	CASSEDRTWGPDTQYF
few	15	TRBV23-1	NA	TRBJ1-4	TGCGCCAGCAGCCGATTACAGGTGGGTAATGAAAAACTGTTTTTT	CASSRLQVGNEKLFF
NA	15	TRBV6-2/TRBV6-3	TRBD1	TRBJ2-7	TGTGCCAGCAGCCGTCCCGGGACAGGTTTATACGAGCAGTACTTC	CASSRPGTGLYEQYF
NA	13	TRBV2	NA	TRBJ2-3	TGTGCCAGCAACAGGGAGTCGACAGATACGCAGTATTTT	CASNRESTDTQYF
once	19	TRBV28	NA	TRBJ1-5	TGTGCCAGCACTAAACCCCGGGGCACCTGGGAGGATAGCAATCAGCCCCAGCATTTT	CASTKPRGTWEDSNQPQHF
NA	13	TRBV28	TRBD1	TRBJ1-2	TGTGCCAGCAGTCCCGGGACAGAAGGCGGCTACACCTTC	CASSPGTEGGYTF
once	16	TRBV5-4	TRBD2	TRBJ2-2	TGTGCCAGCAGCGAGACTAGCGGGAGGTTTATCGGGGAGCTGTTTTTT	CASSETSGRFIGELFF
NA	15	TRBV28	TRBD1	TRBJ2-7	TGTGCCAGCAGTTTTCCCGGGACAGGGATATACGAGCAGTACTTC	CASSFPGTGIYEQYF
NA	13	TRBV2	NA	TRBJ1-5	TGTGCCAGCAGAGGGGGTCTTGATCAGCCCCAGCATTTT	CASRGGLDQPQHF
NA	14	TRBV30	TRBD1	TRBJ2-1	TGTGCCTGGAGTGCGGGACAGGGATACAATGAGCAGTTCTTC	CAWSAGQGYNEQFF
NA	12	TRBV4-3	NA	TRBJ2-2	TGCGCCAGCAGCCAGGCTAGCGGGGAGCTGTTTTTT	CASSQASGELFF
NA	13	TRBV27	NA	TRBJ2-5	TGTGCCAGCAGTTTAAACCAGGGCGGGACCCAGTACTTC	CASSLNQGGTQYF
NA	15	TRBV7-9	NA	TRBJ1-6	TGTGCCAGCAGCCCTTGGGAGTCGGATAATTCACCCCTCCACTTT	CASSPWESDNSPLHF
once	13	TRBV30	NA	TRBJ1-2	TGTGCCTGGACCTCTGGAAGGGGCCGGGGCTACACCTTC	CAWTSGRGRGYTF
once	14	TRBV7-9	TRBD1	TRBJ1-4	TGTGCCAGCAGCCTCAGGGGGTCGACAGAAAAACTGTTTTTT	CASSLRGSTEKLFF
NA	13	TRBV30	NA	TRBJ1-5	TGTGCCTGGAGTGTAACAGGGAATCAGCCCCAGCATTTT	CAWSVTGNQPQHF
few	16	TRBV7-9	TRBD1	TRBJ2-7	TGTGCCAGCAGCTTAGGAGTTGGGACAGGGGCAAACGAGCAGTACTTC	CASSLGVGTGANEQYF